This is a list of T cell receptor beta chains from one sample in a study of cytomegalovirus exposure and HLA in healthy donors. Method: immunoSEQ multiplex PCR; TCRdb's copy keeps in-frame clones and lacks some. The sample yields around 28,000 clones, about 83% seen once. The sequenced sample was PBMCs. These receptors came from a boy between 10 and 17 years old in good health and CMV-seronegative. Both conserved end residues are part of each CDR3. Fields, in order: clone size, D gene, J gene, V gene, CDR3 protein, CDR3 DNA. A D gene is named only where the DNA matches it firmly. Size tells how often a clone was seen (once, few, many) or the class of an expanded clone, and some rows leave it out.

- | - | TRBJ1-6 | TRBV5-4 | CASSLGRGPYNSPLHF | TGTGCCAGCAGCTTGGGACGGGGTCCCTATAATTCACCCCTCCACTTT
few | - | TRBJ2-3 | TRBV6-6 | CASSYSMESTDTQYF | TGTGCCAGCAGTTACTCGATGGAGAGCACAGATACGCAGTATTTT
- | TRBD2 | TRBJ2-1 | TRBV30 | CAWSRGLAVYSYNEQFF | TGTGCCTGGAGTAGGGGACTAGCGGTCTACTCCTACAATGAGCAGTTCTTC
- | - | TRBJ2-1 | TRBV7-9 | CASSLTSSSYNEQFF | TGTGCCAGCAGCTTAACGAGTAGCTCCTACAATGAGCAGTTCTTC
- | - | TRBJ2-1 | TRBV18 | CASSPPRAVSSYNEQFF | TGTGCCAGCTCACCACCGCGAGCGGTAAGCTCCTACAATGAGCAGTTCTTC
- | TRBD2 | TRBJ2-1 | TRBV4-1 | CASSHAGLAWDNEQFF | TGCGCCAGCAGCCACGCGGGACTAGCGTGGGACAATGAGCAGTTCTTC
- | TRBD1 | TRBJ2-7 | TRBV4-1 | CASSQGRDQGTGWPEQYF | TGCGCCAGCAGCCAAGGCCGGGACCAAGGGACAGGGTGGCCCGAGCAGTACTTC
- | TRBD1 | TRBJ2-7 | TRBV6-5 | CASSPGTGRYEQYF | TGTGCCAGCAGTCCCGGGACAGGGAGGTACGAGCAGTACTTC
- | TRBD1 | TRBJ2-7 | TRBV5-5 | CASSPFQGAVLYEQYF | TGTGCCAGCAGCCCGTTCCAGGGGGCTGTTTTATACGAGCAGTACTTC
- | TRBD1 | TRBJ2-2 | TRBV9 | CASSGLGTVPNTGELFF | TGTGCCAGCAGCGGACTTGGGACAGTACCTAACACCGGGGAGCTGTTTTTT
- | TRBD2 | TRBJ2-5 | TRBV4-2 | CASSQDSGGAVETQYF | TGTGCCAGCAGCCAAGATAGCGGGGGGGCCGTAGAGACCCAGTACTTC
- | - | TRBJ1-4 | TRBV7-8 | CASSNPGGDEKLFF | TGTGCCAGCAGCAACCCTGGAGGGGATGAAAAACTGTTTTTT
once | - | TRBJ1-6 | TRBV7-9 | CASRDSRSYNSPLHF | TGTGCCAGCAGGGACAGTCGCTCCTATAATTCACCCCTCCACTTT
- | - | TRBJ1-4 | TRBV5-6 | CASSHGQINEKLFF | TGTGCCAGCAGCCACGGACAGATTAATGAAAAACTGTTTTTT
- | TRBD1 | TRBJ2-7 | TRBV11-2 | CASSRDRSYEQYF | TGTGCCAGCAGCCGGGACAGGTCCTACGAGCAGTACTTC
- | TRBD1 | TRBJ1-3 | TRBV5-5 | CASSLAGQNSGNTIYF | TGTGCCAGCAGTCTTGCGGGACAGAACTCTGGAAACACCATATATTTT
- | - | TRBJ1-6 | TRBV7-2 | CASSFGRLSNSPLHF | TGTGCCAGCAGCTTTGGCCGACTATCTAATTCACCCCTCCACTTT
- | TRBD1 | TRBJ1-6 | TRBV25-1 | CASSGGTGDSPLHF | TGTGCCAGCAGTGGAGGGACAGGGGATTCACCCCTCCACTTT
- | TRBD1 | TRBJ1-2 | TRBV25-1 | CASSEPGQVYGYTF | TGTGCCAGCAGTGAACCGGGACAGGTCTATGGCTACACCTTC
once | TRBD1 | TRBJ2-7 | TRBV23-1 | CASSQGQPDYEQYF | TGCGCCAGCAGTCAGGGACAGCCAGACTACGAGCAGTACTTC
- | - | TRBJ1-2 | TRBV5-4 | CASSLGQVTSYYGYTF | TGTGCCAGCAGCTTGGGACAGGTCACATCCTATTATGGCTACACCTTC
- | - | TRBJ2-1 | TRBV27 | CASSFYNEQFF | TGTGCCAGCAGCTTCTACAATGAGCAGTTCTTC
- | - | TRBJ1-4 | TRBV5-4 | CASSLAQGVGGAEKLFF | TGTGCCAGCAGCTTGGCCCAAGGAGTTGGGGGCGCCGAAAAACTGTTTTTT
- | - | TRBJ1-6 | TRBV5-4 | CASSLSRGGAGNSPLHF | TGTGCCAGCAGCTTGAGTCGTGGCGGGGCAGGTAATTCACCCCTCCACTTT
- | - | TRBJ1-5 | TRBV7-8 | CASSRSNQPQHF | TGTGCCAGCAGCCGGAGCAATCAGCCCCAGCATTTT
- | TRBD1 | TRBJ2-3 | TRBV6-1 | CASSEDPGGASTDTQYF | TGTGCCAGCAGTGAAGATCCAGGGGGCGCAAGCACAGATACGCAGTATTTT
- | - | TRBJ2-7 | TRBV11-2 | CASSRDTPYEQYF | TGTGCCAGCAGCCGAGACACCCCCTACGAGCAGTACTTC
few | TRBD1 | TRBJ1-4 | TRBV19 | CASSGRDRGYEKLFF | TGTGCCAGTAGTGGTCGGGACAGGGGTTATGAAAAACTGTTTTTT
few | - | TRBJ2-3 | TRBV6-5 | CASSYQDFSTDTQYF | TGTGCCAGCAGTTACCAGGATTTTAGCACAGATACGCAGTATTTT
few | TRBD1 | TRBJ2-1 | TRBV5-8 | CASSQTGGNEQFF | TGTGCCAGCAGCCAGACAGGGGGCAATGAGCAGTTCTTC
- | TRBD1 | TRBJ1-5 | TRBV30 | CAWEPGQGRGNQPQHF | TGTGCCTGGGAACCGGGACAGGGGAGGGGCAATCAGCCCCAGCATTTT
- | TRBD2 | TRBJ2-1 | TRBV6-4 | CASSEVAGGWLWNEQFF | TGTGCCAGCAGTGAAGTGGCGGGGGGGTGGTTATGGAATGAGCAGTTCTTC
once | TRBD1 | TRBJ2-7 | TRBV5-6 | CASRDRISYEQYF | TGTGCCAGCAGGGACAGGATATCCTACGAGCAGTACTTC
- | TRBD1 | TRBJ2-2 | TRBV5-6 | CASSFNLLGQPNTGELFF | TGTGCCAGCAGCTTTAATTTGTTGGGACAGCCGAACACCGGGGAGCTGTTTTTT
- | - | TRBJ2-7 | TRBV18 | CASSPWGSYEQYF | TGTGCCAGCTCACCGTGGGGCTCGTACGAGCAGTACTTC
- | TRBD1 | TRBJ1-1 | TRBV18 | CASSLAQGFDTEAFF | TGTGCCAGCTCACTTGCACAGGGGTTCGACACTGAAGCTTTCTTT